The rows below give T cell receptor beta chains drawn from one sample of a study of CD8+ T cells in alopecia areata. The repertoire was sequenced with immunoSEQ multiplex PCR; TCRdb's copy has only in-frame clones and lacks some. The data hold about 220,000 clones, with around three fifths observed a single time. This specimen consisted of CD4+ T cells sorted from blood, obtained at week 4, from a patient treated with tofacitinib. The receptors originated from a human donor with alopecia areata. Each CDR3 is given with its conserved first and last residue. A D gene is named only where the DNA matches it firmly. Not every row has a clone size; where given, it reads once, few, many or a size class.

d_gene | abundance | j_gene | v_gene | CDR3nt | CDR3aa
TRBD2 | . | TRBJ2-7 | TRBV7-6 | TGTGCCAGCAGCTCACTAGCGGGGAGTTACGAGCAGTACTTC | CASSSLAGSYEQYF
. | . | TRBJ2-5 | TRBV30 | TGTGCCTGGGGCTCGAAAGAGACCCAGTACTTC | CAWGSKETQYF
. | once | TRBJ1-6 | TRBV6-5 | TGTGCCAGCAGCTCAGGGTTCGGCTATAATTCACCCCTCCACTTT | CASSSGFGYNSPLHF
. | . | TRBJ2-7 | TRBV7-9 | TGTGCCAGCAGCTTAGGCGCGGGTAGCTCCTACGAGCAGTACTTC | CASSLGAGSSYEQYF
. | . | TRBJ2-3 | TRBV25-1 | TGTGCCAGCAGTGTGGGGGCACAAGGCACAGATACGCAGTATTTT | CASSVGAQGTDTQYF
. | once | TRBJ1-5 | TRBV30 | TGTGCCTGGTCTCTATCGAGAGCTCAGCCCCAGCATTTT | CAWSLSRAQPQHF
TRBD2 | few | TRBJ2-1 | TRBV6-4 | TGTGCCAGCAGTGAGGGGACTAGCGGGGGGAATGAGCAGTTCTTC | CASSEGTSGGNEQFF
TRBD1 | . | TRBJ2-7 | TRBV29-1 | TGCAGCGTTGCCCCTCGGCAGGGGGCCTACGAGCAGTACTTC | CSVAPRQGAYEQYF
. | . | TRBJ1-5 | TRBV5-6 | TGTGCCAGCAGCTTATCTGATCAGCCCCAGCATTTT | CASSLSDQPQHF
TRBD1 | many | TRBJ2-7 | TRBV7-8 | TGTGCCAGCAGCTCCGGGACAGGGGTGACCTACGAGCAGTACTTC | CASSSGTGVTYEQYF
TRBD1 | . | TRBJ2-7 | TRBV28 | TGTGCCAGCAGTTTATCTCGGCCGGGACAGGGGGCAAACGAGCAGTACTTC | CASSLSRPGQGANEQYF
. | . | TRBJ1-6 | TRBV30 | TGTGCCTGGCAGGGGAACCCTGGATCACCCCTCCACTTT | CAWQGNPGSPLHF
. | . | TRBJ2-4 | TRBV2 | TGTGCCAGCGCTGGGGACTCCGGCGTCAAAAACATTCAGTACTTC | CASAGDSGVKNIQYF
. | once | TRBJ1-1 | TRBV29-1 | TGCAGCGTTGTACCCCCTACTGAAGCTTTCTTT | CSVVPPTEAFF
TRBD1 | . | TRBJ1-6 | TRBV23-1 | TGCGCCAGCAGTCACGACAGGGGAGTTTCACCCCTCCACTTT | CASSHDRGVSPLHF
TRBD1 | . | TRBJ1-1 | TRBV30 | TGTGCCTGGAGTGTTTTTTGGTTGGGTCCCGGGACAGGTTTGAACACTGAAGCTTTCTTT | CAWSVFWLGPGTGLNTEAFF
. | few | TRBJ1-2 | TRBV5-6 | TGTGCCAGCACCGACAAAAACTATGGCTACACCTTC | CASTDKNYGYTF
. | . | TRBJ1-2 | TRBV4-3 | TGCGCCAGCAGCCAAGATGAGTGGACGGATGGCTACACCTTC | CASSQDEWTDGYTF
. | many | TRBJ1-4 | TRBV5-1 | TGCGCCAGCAGCTGGGACACGGGAAACGAAAAACTGTTTTTT | CASSWDTGNEKLFF
. | few | TRBJ2-2 | TRBV5-1 | TGCGCCAGCAGCCACTCAAACGGGGAGCTGTTTTTT | CASSHSNGELFF
. | . | TRBJ1-2 | TRBV30 | TGTGCCTGCTCCGAAGGCAGGGGCTATGGCTACACCTTC | CACSEGRGYGYTF
TRBD1 | . | TRBJ2-1 | TRBV29-1 | TGCAGCGTCACCGGGACAGGGTCCCATACGGGTGAGCAGTTCTTC | CSVTGTGSHTGEQFF
. | . | TRBJ2-3 | TRBV5-6 | TGTGCCAGCAACTCGGGACTTAGCACAGATACGCAGTATTTT | CASNSGLSTDTQYF
TRBD1 | few | TRBJ1-2 | TRBV27 | TGTGCCAGCAGGGGACAGGGGACGGATGGCTACACCTTC | CASRGQGTDGYTF
. | few | TRBJ2-6 | TRBV19 | TGTGCCAGTACCCCGGAGCTCCCGGGGGCTGGGGCCAACGTCCTGACTTTC | CASTPELPGAGANVLTF
TRBD1 | . | TRBJ2-6 | TRBV19 | TGTGCCAGTAGTATTCCAGGGGGTGCTGGGGCCAACGTCCTGACTTTC | CASSIPGGAGANVLTF
TRBD1 | . | TRBJ1-1 | TRBV30 | TGTGCCTGGATTAGGGACAGGGGAATGGTTTTCTTT | CAWIRDRGMVFF
TRBD1 | . | TRBJ1-1 | TRBV6-5 | TGTGCCAGCAGCAGACAGGGACCAAACACTGAAGCTTTCTTT | CASSRQGPNTEAFF
TRBD2 | . | TRBJ2-7 | TRBV6-1 | TGTGCCAGCAGTGCGACTAGCGGGGGGGCGTCCTACGAGCAGTACTTC | CASSATSGGASYEQYF
. | . | TRBJ2-5 | TRBV6-5 | TGTGCCAGCAGTTACTCAGATGAAGGGTCCCAGTACTTC | CASSYSDEGSQYF
. | few | TRBJ1-6 | TRBV30 | TGTGCCTGGACCGAGGGGGAATCCTATAATTCACCCCTCCACTTT | CAWTEGESYNSPLHF
. | few | TRBJ2-7 | TRBV29-1 | TGCAGCGTCCGGGGCGGGGCGTACGAGCAGTACTTC | CSVRGGAYEQYF
. | . | TRBJ1-1 | TRBV29-1 | TGCAGCGTTGGGGGCATCGCGAACACTGAAGCTTTCTTT | CSVGGIANTEAFF
TRBD2 | . | TRBJ2-3 | TRBV2 | TGTGCCAGCGAAGGACTAGCCGATACGCAGTATTTT | CASEGLADTQYF
. | . | TRBJ1-1 | TRBV20-1 | TGCAGTGCTAGAGTGGCGTCGGGGGCTTTCTTT | CSARVASGAFF
. | . | TRBJ2-7 | TRBV11-2 | TGTGCCAGCAGCCCAGGGGTGGCACAGGGTAACGAGCAGTACTTC | CASSPGVAQGNEQYF
. | . | TRBJ2-7 | TRBV6-6 | TGTGCCAGCAGTAGAGGGACGACCTACGAGCAGTACTTC | CASSRGTTYEQYF
. | . | TRBJ1-1 | TRBV6-5 | TGTGCCAGCAGTAGGGGAGGCACTGAAGCTTTCTTT | CASSRGGTEAFF
. | . | TRBJ2-1 | TRBV5-1 | TGCGCCAGCAGAAGGGGAGACAATGAGCAGTTCTTC | CASRRGDNEQFF
. | . | TRBJ2-7 | TRBV5-4 | TGTGCCAGCAGCCGGACCGCCGACTACGAGCAGTACTTC | CASSRTADYEQYF
. | once | TRBJ1-2 | TRBV20-1 | TGCAGTGTGAGGACGGATCATGGCTACACCTTC | CSVRTDHGYTF
. | few | TRBJ2-7 | TRBV20-1 | TGCAGTGCTAGCCCGGTCTACGAGCAGTACTTC | CSASPVYEQYF
. | . | TRBJ2-5 | TRBV4-3 | TGCGCCAGCAGCCAAGATCGTGAGACCCAGTACTTC | CASSQDRETQYF
. | . | TRBJ1-1 | TRBV9 | TGTGCCAGCAGCTCCGACGGATACACTGAAGCTTTCTTT | CASSSDGYTEAFF
TRBD1 | few | TRBJ1-3 | TRBV11-2 | TGTGCCAGCAGTTTGGACAGGGCTGGAAACACCATATATTTT | CASSLDRAGNTIYF
TRBD1 | few | TRBJ2-7 | TRBV7-9 | TGTGCCAGCAGCTCCCCGGACAGGGGCTACGAGCAGTACTTC | CASSSPDRGYEQYF
TRBD1 | . | TRBJ1-5 | TRBV29-1 | TGCAGCGTTGCTACCGGGGACAGATATCAGCCCCAGCATTTT | CSVATGDRYQPQHF
TRBD1 | . | TRBJ2-7 | TRBV5-1 | TGCGCCAGCAGCTTCGGGACAGGGAAGGACGAGCAGTACTTC | CASSFGTGKDEQYF
TRBD1 | . | TRBJ2-7 | TRBV30 | TGTGCCTGGAGTGGAACCGGACAGGGGGGCTACGAGCAGTACTTC | CAWSGTGQGGYEQYF
TRBD2 | . | TRBJ2-7 | TRBV27 | TGTGCCAGCAGTTTGACTAGCGGGAGACCCTACGAGCAGTACTTC | CASSLTSGRPYEQYF
. | . | TRBJ2-2 | TRBV30 | TGTGCCTGGAGAAGGTACCTCGGGGAGCTGTTTTTT | CAWRRYLGELFF
. | few | TRBJ2-5 | TRBV10-3 | TGTGCCATCAGGGGGGGGCAGACCCAGTACTTC | CAIRGGQTQYF
. | many | TRBJ2-7 | TRBV7-9 | TGTGCCAGCAGCATATCTAGCTACGAGCAGTACTTC | CASSISSYEQYF
TRBD1 | few | TRBJ2-3 | TRBV19 | TGTGCCAGTAGTATCGCGAAGGGGGCCTCAGATACGCAGTATTTT | CASSIAKGASDTQYF
. | . | TRBJ1-3 | TRBV5-1 | TGCGCCAGCAGCGCCAGGGTTGGAAACACCATATATTTT | CASSARVGNTIYF
TRBD2 | . | TRBJ2-1 | TRBV11-3 | TGTGCCAGCACCGATAAGCGGGGGGCGTGGTTCTTC | CASTDKRGAWFF
TRBD1 | . | TRBJ1-4 | TRBV6-6 | TGTGCCAGCAGTCCACAGGGGAGCTTGAAAAAACTGTTTTTT | CASSPQGSLKKLFF
. | . | TRBJ2-7 | TRBV30 | TGTGCCTGGAGTGTCCGGGTCGAGCAGTACTTC | CAWSVRVEQYF